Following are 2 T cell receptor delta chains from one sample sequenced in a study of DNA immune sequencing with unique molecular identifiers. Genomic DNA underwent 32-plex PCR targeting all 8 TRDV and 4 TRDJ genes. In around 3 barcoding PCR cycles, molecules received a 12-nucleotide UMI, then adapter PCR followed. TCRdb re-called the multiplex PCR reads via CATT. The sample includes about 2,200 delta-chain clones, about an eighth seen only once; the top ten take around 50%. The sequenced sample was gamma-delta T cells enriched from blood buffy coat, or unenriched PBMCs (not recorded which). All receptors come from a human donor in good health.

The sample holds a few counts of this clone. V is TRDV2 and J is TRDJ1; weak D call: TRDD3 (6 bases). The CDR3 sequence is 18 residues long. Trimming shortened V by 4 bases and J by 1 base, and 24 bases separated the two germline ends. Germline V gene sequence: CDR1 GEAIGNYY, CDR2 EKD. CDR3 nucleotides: TGTGCCTGTGAAACACCGATATGGGGGGGGGTAGGCACCGATAAACTCATCTTT. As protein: CACETPIWGGVGTDKLIF.

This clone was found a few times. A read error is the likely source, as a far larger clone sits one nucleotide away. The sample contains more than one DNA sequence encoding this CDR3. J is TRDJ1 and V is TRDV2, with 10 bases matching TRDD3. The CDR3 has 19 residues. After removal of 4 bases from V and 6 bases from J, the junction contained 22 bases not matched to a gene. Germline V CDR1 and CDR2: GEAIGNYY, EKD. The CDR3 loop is CACDTLVVGDTDPGNKLIF. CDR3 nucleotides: TGTGCCTGTGATACCCTTGTAGTGGGGGATACTGACCCCGGGAATAAACTCATCTTT.